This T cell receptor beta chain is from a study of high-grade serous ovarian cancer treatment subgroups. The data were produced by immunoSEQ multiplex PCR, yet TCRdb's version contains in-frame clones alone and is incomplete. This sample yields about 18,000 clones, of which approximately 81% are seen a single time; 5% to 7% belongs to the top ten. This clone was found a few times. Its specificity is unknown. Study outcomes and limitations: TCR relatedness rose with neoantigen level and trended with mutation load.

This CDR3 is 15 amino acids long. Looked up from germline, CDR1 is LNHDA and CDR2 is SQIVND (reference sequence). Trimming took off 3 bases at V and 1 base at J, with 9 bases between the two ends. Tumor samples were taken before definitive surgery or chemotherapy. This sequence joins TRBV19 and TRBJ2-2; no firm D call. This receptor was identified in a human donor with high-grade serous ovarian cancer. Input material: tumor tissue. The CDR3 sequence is CASSISKVNTGELFF. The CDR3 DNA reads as TGTGCCAGTAGTATCTCCAAGGTGAACACCGGGGAGCTGTTTTTT. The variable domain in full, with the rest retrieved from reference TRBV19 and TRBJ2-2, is DGGITQSPKYLFRKEGQNVTLSCEQNLNHDAMYWYRQDPGQGLRLIYYSQIVNDFQKGDIAEGYSVSREKKESFPLTVTSAQKNPTAFYLCASSISKVNTGELFFGEGSRLTVL.